This TCR beta chain was sequenced during a study of T cell repertoires in ileal Crohn's disease. From germline, CDR1 is LNHNV and CDR2 YYDKDF (reference sequence). This CDR3 has 15 amino acids. With 2 bases clipped from V and 5 bases from J, the junction kept 4 bases outside the gene matches. Assay: immunoSEQ multiplex PCR; the TCRdb copy retains only in-frame clones and omits some. The data contain around 7,800 clones, 55% to 85% of them seen just once; the ten biggest clones take up 7% to 9%. Indicated time point: neoterminal ileum biopsy at postoperative endoscopy, about 6 months after surgery. The V and J genes are TRBV15 and TRBJ2-7; TRBD1 aligns across 12 bases. The receptor was isolated from an adult with Crohn's disease. The source material was ileal tissue. CDR3 sequence reads: CATSRTGQGAHEQYF. The CDR3 nucleotides are TGTGCCACCAGCAGAACGGGACAGGGGGCCCACGAGCAGTACTTC.